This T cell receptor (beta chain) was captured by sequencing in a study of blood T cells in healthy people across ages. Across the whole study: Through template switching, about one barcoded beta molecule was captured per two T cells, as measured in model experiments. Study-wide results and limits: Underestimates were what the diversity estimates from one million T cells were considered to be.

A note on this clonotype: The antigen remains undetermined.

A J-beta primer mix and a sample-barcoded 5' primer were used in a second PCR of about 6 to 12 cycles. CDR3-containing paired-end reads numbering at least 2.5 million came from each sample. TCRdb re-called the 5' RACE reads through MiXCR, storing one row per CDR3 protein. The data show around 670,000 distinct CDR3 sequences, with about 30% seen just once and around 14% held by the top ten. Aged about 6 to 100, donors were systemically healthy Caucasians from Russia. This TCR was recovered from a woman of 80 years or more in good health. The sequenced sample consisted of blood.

CDR3: CSARGLEGAYSEQYF. As DNA, the CDR3 is TGCAGTGCTAGGGGGCTAGAAGGTGCCTACAGTGAGCAGTACTTC. This chain connects TRBV20-1 to TRBJ2-5; D perhaps matches TRBD1 (5 bases). CDR3 length equals 15 residues. Per germline, CDR1 DFQATT and CDR2 SNEGSKA (reference sequence). V was trimmed by 3 bases and J by 11 bases, leaving 25 bases between them.